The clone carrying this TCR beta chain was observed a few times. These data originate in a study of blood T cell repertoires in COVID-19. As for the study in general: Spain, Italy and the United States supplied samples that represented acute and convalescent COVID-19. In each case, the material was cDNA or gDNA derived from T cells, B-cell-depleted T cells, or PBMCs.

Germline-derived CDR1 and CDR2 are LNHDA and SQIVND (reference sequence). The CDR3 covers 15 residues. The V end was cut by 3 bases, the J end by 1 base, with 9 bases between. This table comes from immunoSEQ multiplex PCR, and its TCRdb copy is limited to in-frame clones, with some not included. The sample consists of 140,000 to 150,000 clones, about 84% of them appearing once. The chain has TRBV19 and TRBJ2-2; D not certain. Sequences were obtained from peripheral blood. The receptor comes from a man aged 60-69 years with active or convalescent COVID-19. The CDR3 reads CASSILSGNTGELFF. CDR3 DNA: TGTGCCAGTAGTATTCTATCGGGGAACACCGGGGAGCTGTTTTTT.